This TCR beta chain was documented in a study of blood T cells in healthy people across ages. Primed by a sample-barcoded 5' primer and a J-beta primer mix, a second PCR proceeded for about 7 to 11 cycles. TCRdb re-called the 5' RACE reads with MiXCR, one entry per CDR3 protein. The top ten clones hold over 6.5% of a sample with over 1,200,000 distinct CDR3 sequences, 59% of them seen once. Germline V gene data show CDR1 as LGHNA and CDR2 as YNFKEQ. Trimming pared 3 bases from V and 9 bases from J, leaving 6 bases between. The CDR3 loop spans 11 amino acids. Input material: blood. This TCR derives from a man aged 18 to 35 in good health. The chain employs TRBV4-2 and TRBJ2-1; D gene unclear. In DNA form, the CDR3 reads TGTGCCAGCAGCCAGGGAATTGAGCAGTTCTTC. Translation gives CASSQGIEQFF.